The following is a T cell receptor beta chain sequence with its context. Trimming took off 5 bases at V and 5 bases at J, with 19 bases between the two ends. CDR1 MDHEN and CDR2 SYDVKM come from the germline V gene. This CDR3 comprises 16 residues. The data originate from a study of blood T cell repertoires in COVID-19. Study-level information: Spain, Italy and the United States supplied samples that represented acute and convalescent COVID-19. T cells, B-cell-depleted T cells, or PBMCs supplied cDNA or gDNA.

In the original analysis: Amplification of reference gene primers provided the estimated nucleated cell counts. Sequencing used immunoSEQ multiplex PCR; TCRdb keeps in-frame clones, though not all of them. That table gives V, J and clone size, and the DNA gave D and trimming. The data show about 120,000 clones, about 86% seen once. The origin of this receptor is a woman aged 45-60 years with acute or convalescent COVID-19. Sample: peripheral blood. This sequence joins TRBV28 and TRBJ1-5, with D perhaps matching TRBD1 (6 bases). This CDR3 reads CASSTAGAGLHQPQHF. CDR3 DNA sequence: TGTGCCAGCAGTACCGCGGGGGCCGGACTTCATCAGCCCCAGCATTTT.